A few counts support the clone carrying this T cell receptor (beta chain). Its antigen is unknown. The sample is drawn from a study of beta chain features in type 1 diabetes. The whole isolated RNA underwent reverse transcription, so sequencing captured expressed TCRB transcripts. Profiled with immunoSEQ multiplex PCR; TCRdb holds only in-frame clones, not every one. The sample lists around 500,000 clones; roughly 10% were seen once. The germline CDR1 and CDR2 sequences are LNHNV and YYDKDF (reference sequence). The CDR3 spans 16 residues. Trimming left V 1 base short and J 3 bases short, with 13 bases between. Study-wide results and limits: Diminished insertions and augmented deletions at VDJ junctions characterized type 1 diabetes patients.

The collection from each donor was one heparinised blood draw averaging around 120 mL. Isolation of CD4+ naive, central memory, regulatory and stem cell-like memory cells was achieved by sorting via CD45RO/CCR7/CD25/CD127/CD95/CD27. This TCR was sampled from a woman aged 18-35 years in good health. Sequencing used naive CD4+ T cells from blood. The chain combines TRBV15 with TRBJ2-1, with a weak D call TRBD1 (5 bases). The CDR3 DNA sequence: TGTGCCACCAGCAGAGTACGTCAGGGAAGCTACAATGAGCAGTTCTTC. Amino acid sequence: CATSRVRQGSYNEQFF.